This TCR beta chain was recorded in a study of shared clonotypes between healthy human individuals (dated by TCRdb to the early 2020s). A note on the overall study: A few men and a couple of women, aged 18 to 49 years, made up the cohort. Per donor, leukapheresis produced somewhere between about 0.85 and 10 billion PBMCs. Libraries were prepared and TCR repertoires were sequenced by different laboratories using diverse techniques, in order to increase sequencing depth and limit assay-specific biases. For each donor, three plates each were used for CD4 naive and CD4 memory, two plates were used for CD8 naive, and one plate was used for CD8 memory. The study deeply sequenced blood TCR repertoires of five healthy adults to estimate repertoire size and the extent of clonotype sharing between individuals.

Using the deep immunoSEQ assay, multiplex PCR amplified TCR CDR3 regions from genomic DNA. For each cell subset, the extracted genomic DNA was distributed evenly across all wells of several immunoSEQ 96-well plates, and each plate served as one replicate. For sorted subsets, each replicate PCR was loaded with about 0.2 ug genomic DNA, equivalent to approximately 33,000 T cell genomes. Purified libraries were quantified with a Qubit 3.0 fluorometer, sized on a Bioanalyzer 2100, and re-quantified with the KAPA Library Quantification kit. A separate single-read 150-cycle Illumina NextSeq 550 flow cell was used to sequence each immunoSEQ 96-well plate. For the original study's pipeline: The immunoSEQ output contained only junctional sequences without quality scores, so filtering could not match that applied to full-length reads. To assign V/J genes and CDR3, sequences were annotated against IMGT germline references using PyIR, a Python wrapper for IgBLAST v1.9. Reads with weak V/J assignments (E-value above 1e-6), missing CDR3, stop codons, out-of-frame junctions, or ambiguous translated residues were removed. V3J clonotypes were defined by identical inferred V gene, J gene, and CDR3 amino acid sequence. To compute the percentage overlap between repertoires, the number of shared unique clonotypes was divided by the size of the smaller repertoire. Repertoire richness was assessed with RTK rarefaction, the Chao1 estimator, and Recon v2.1 estimates of unobserved clonotypes. For all TCRbeta clonotypes obtained by the gDNA method from a few donors, generation probabilities were computed with OLGA. The clones in this table, taken by TCRdb from immuneACCESS, are in-frame only. Not every clone is retained; where verified, under half of the shortfall comes from an unresolved V gene, and the cause of the rest is unknown. V and J calls and clone size come straight from that table; D and trimming were deduced from the DNA. The sample yields hundreds of thousands of clones; roughly 98% were counted once. The ten most abundant clones make up roughly 0.29% of the sample.

Remarks on this clone: Its antigen is currently not known. It has no much larger one-base neighbor in the sample; base qualities were not kept.

Overall results and qualifications from the work: Sharing across a handful of donors was observed for around 5% of naive CD4, less than 4% of naive CD8, over 2% of memory CD4, and approximately 0.41% of memory CD8 clonotypes. Compared with non-shared clonotypes, clonotypes shared by all four sorted-subset donors had higher generation probabilities. Because the study included a small number of donors, the genetic and exposure-history diversity represented was limited. Rarefaction of sorted-subset datasets indicated incomplete sequencing despite the large sequencing depth. Pairwise subsampling led to the expectation that sequencing depth would affect the degree of clonotype sharing among donors. Sampling was restricted to blood, and TCR repertoires in tissues likely differ from the TCR repertoires found in blood. Naive subsets generally had larger estimated clonotype richness than memory subsets.

Trimming removed 1 base from V and 2 bases from J; the gene matches leave 7 bases unexplained. The CDR3, from cysteine to phenylalanine, totals 16 residues. This entry keeps only the CDR3 DNA: 48 bases, framed from base 1. The germline V gene specifies SGDLS as CDR1 and YYNGEE as CDR2. CD8 naive samples were CD45RO-negative cells positively selected for CCR7, giving a CD45RA+CCR7+ population that excluded TemRA cells. Donors were healthy HIV-negative adults with no recently reported acute infections or vaccinations. Every donor was a Caucasian adult residing in Nashville, Tennessee, USA. After blood collection by leukapheresis, PBMCs were isolated using Ficoll-Histopaque density gradient centrifugation and then cryopreserved in the vapor phase of liquid nitrogen. Analytical flow cytometry was used to check the purity and quantity of each magnetically sorted T cell population. From each sorted fraction, genomic DNA was isolated and quantified by UV absorbance on a Nanodrop 2000c.

Sequencing was performed on naive CD8+ T cells sorted from blood. According to the study, the label for this sample's cell subset or site signals: CD45RA+CCR7+. The receptor was derived from a man aged 25 to 45 in good health. The chain was built from TRBV9 and TRBJ1-1; TRBD1 fits 8 bases in the junction. The nucleotides are TGTGCCAGCAGCGTATGGGCAGGGGGCTTCAACACTGAAGCTTTCTTT. Its coded protein is CASSVWAGGFNTEAFF.